This TCR beta chain was retrieved from a study of blood T cell repertoires in COVID-19. Whole-study context: Researchers got acute and convalescent COVID-19 samples from the United States, Italy and Spain. Nucleic acid was either cDNA or gDNA, and it came from T cells, B-cell-depleted T cells, or PBMCs.

The CDR3 sequence is 15 residues long. Trimming took off 6 bases at V and 4 bases at J, with 18 bases between the two ends. The germline gives CDR1 MNHEY, CDR2 SVGAGI. In the original analysis: Scientists estimated how many nucleated cells there were by amplifying reference gene primers. Clones were read by immunoSEQ multiplex PCR, and TCRdb kept only the in-frame ones, dropping some. Clone size and the V and J calls come from that table; the DNA yielded D and trimming. The repertoire holds 200,000 to 300,000 clones, with approximately 86% as singletons. Sequenced: peripheral blood. V and J are TRBV6-5 and TRBJ1-2; D might be TRBD1 (6 bases). The sequence came from a human donor in a cohort sampled during active COVID-19. The CDR3 DNA reads TGTGCCAGCAGGACTTTACGGGGGGCGGGCTATGGCTACACCTTC. It yields the protein CASRTLRGAGYGYTF.